This T cell receptor beta chain was documented in a study of blood T cells in healthy people across ages. Study outcomes and limitations: Changes seen in expanded clonotypes were possibly confounded by donor CMV status left unknown. A roughly linear fall in TCR beta diversity per million T cells was seen with increasing age.

The draw of peripheral blood yielded ten milliliters from each donor. A J-beta primer mix and a sample-barcoded 5' primer were used in a second PCR of roughly 7 to 12 cycles. With 12 random nucleotides, a template-switch adaptor tagged each individual cDNA molecule. TCRdb re-called the 5' RACE reads with MiXCR, one entry per CDR3 protein. The top ten hold about 11% of the sample, which has under 2 million distinct CDR3 sequences, 30% to 40% seen once. Remarks on this clonotype: The antigen is not known.

The material sequenced was blood. The clonotype comes from a woman in her thirties in good health.

The CDR3 is CASSEARRQDNEQFF. As DNA, the CDR3 is TGTGCCAGCAGTGAAGCGCGTCGACAGGACAATGAGCAGTTCTTC. The rearrangement uses TRBV6-1 and TRBJ2-1, with a tentative D call TRBD1 (6 bases). CDR1 is MNHNS, CDR2 SASEGT, per germline. The ends were cut back, 0 bases at V and 5 bases at J, with 11 bases in the middle. The CDR3 length is 15 residues.